In its sample, the clone carrying this TCR beta chain was seen once. Germline CDR1 SQVTM, CDR2 ANQGSEA. V lost 6 bases and J lost 9; bases outside the gene matches: 12. The CDR3 extends over 15 amino acids. This sample stems from a study of blood T cell repertoires in COVID-19. Whole-study context: COVID-19 samples from acute and convalescent phases originated in the United States, Italy and Spain. Sample material is recorded as cDNA or gDNA derived from T cells, B-cell-depleted T cells, or PBMCs.

Methods used by the authors: Reference gene primer amplification gave nucleated cell count estimates. Profiled with immunoSEQ multiplex PCR; TCRdb holds only in-frame clones, not every one. The V and J calls and clone size were taken over from that table, and D and trimming were inferred from the DNA. The sample has about 170,000 clones; approximately 86% are singletons. Recruited during active infection, patients (from Seattle) were subsequently followed longitudinally. This receptor was obtained from a man aged 60-69 years with COVID-19, enrolled during active disease. Sequences were obtained from peripheral blood. The gene calls are TRBV29-1 and TRBJ2-1; 12 bases map to TRBD2. The CDR3 DNA reads TGCAGCGTCCAAGTGCTAGCGGGAGGGCCGAGTGAGCAGTTCTTC. Translating it yields CSVQVLAGGPSEQFF.